One T cell receptor beta chain is described in this entry. A second PCR of roughly 7 to 11 cycles used a sample-barcoded 5' primer and a J-beta primer mix. TCRdb re-called the 5' RACE reads through MiXCR, storing one row per CDR3 protein. The sample has 550,000 to 650,000 distinct CDR3 sequences, over 25% seen once; the top ten hold over 3.5%. This specimen belongs to a study of blood T cells in healthy people across ages. The amount of total RNA extracted per sample was at least 5 micrograms. This CDR3 has 14 residues. The germline V gene encodes CDR1 SGHDN and CDR2 FVKESK. The germline V and J ends were trimmed by 4 bases and 4 bases, with 10 bases remaining between them. Separately, the same data were catalogued under a study of T cells of mothers and their children. That paper adds: A few healthy Caucasian mothers, along with their six children, were the donors. Once extracted, all RNA went into cDNA synthesis at about 1.5 ug per 15 ul. It was related mother-child pairs that showed slightly higher overlap than unrelated pairs, without reaching significance.

V is TRBV14 and J is TRBJ1-4; no reliable D call. The TCR originated in a boy younger than 10 in good health. Sequencing was performed on blood. CDR3 DNA sequence: TGTGCCAGCAGCCCGGACGGGGATAATGAAAAACTGTTTTTT. Amino acid sequence: CASSPDGDNEKLFF. Full variable domain (rest looked up from reference TRBV14 and TRBJ1-4): EAGVTQFPSHSVIEKGQTVTLRCDPISGHDNLYWYRRVMGKEIKFLLHFVKESKQDESGMPNNRFLAERTGGTYSTLKVQPAELEDSGVYFCASSPDGDNEKLFFGSGTQLSVL.